The 31 T cell receptor beta chains presented below share a single source sample, sequenced in a study of cytomegalovirus exposure and HLA in healthy donors (dated by TCRdb to about 2017). The method behind the library was the immunoSEQ multiplex PCR assay. The multiplex PCR relied on a mix of 60 forward primers for TCR Vbeta segments and 13 reverse primers for TCR Jbeta segments. This immuneACCESS table, as held by TCRdb, lists in-frame sequences with V and J called but not all clones. Of the missing ones, under half trace to an unresolved V gene in checked studies; the others have no known cause. This sample holds fewer than 250,000 clones; over 75% were observed only once. The top ten clonotypes cover 1.5% to 2% of the sample. Sequencing used PBMCs. The receptors originated from a male donor in good health and CMV-seronegative.

This sequence joins TRBV7-2 and TRBJ2-3; 10 bases align to TRBD1. The CDR3 has 14 residues. V gave up 5 bases and J gave up 5 bases; unmatched junction bases: 4. Germline V gives CDR1 SGHTA, CDR2 FQGNSA. The CDR3 loop reads CASSPDRGRDTQYF. As DNA, the CDR3 is TGTGCCAGCAGCCCTGACAGGGGGCGAGATACGCAGTATTTT.

The chain couples TRBV6-5 to TRBJ2-7; no clear D. This CDR3 region has 11 residues. The germline V gene has CDR1 MNHEY and CDR2 SVGAGI. The ends were cut back, 0 bases at V and 8 bases at J, with 5 bases in the middle. The CDR3 nucleotides read TGTGCCAGCAGTTACTCGCAGAAGCAGTACTTC. This gives the protein CASSYSQKQYF.

The V call is TRBV7-9, the J call TRBJ2-7; D is uncertain. V lost 3 bases and J 9 bases, leaving 12 bases between the germline ends. CDR1 is SEHNR and CDR2 is FQNEAQ in the germline V gene (reference sequence). CDR3 size: 12 residues. This CDR3 reads CASSFARAGQYF. CDR3 bases: TGTGCCAGCAGCTTCGCCCGAGCCGGGCAGTACTTC.

The chain carries TRBV5-6 and TRBJ2-2, with TRBD2 matching 16 bases. V shed 6 bases, J shed 3 bases, and the junction held 5 bases outside the gene matches. CDR3 length: 17 residues. Looked up from germline, CDR1 is SGHDT and CDR2 is YYEEEE. CDR3 amino acids: CASIGTSGRADTGELFF. The CDR3 nucleotides read TGTGCCAGCATCGGGACTAGCGGGAGGGCTGACACCGGGGAGCTGTTTTTT.

The chain carries TRBV4-3 and TRBJ1-4; perhaps TRBD1 as D (6 bases). Germline V gene data show CDR1 as LGHNA and CDR2 as YSLEER. This CDR3 is 16 amino acids long. Trimming shortened V by 0 bases and J by 4 bases, and 12 bases separated the two germline ends. CDR3 loop: CASSQDRSRGNEKLFF. CDR3 in DNA: TGCGCCAGCAGCCAAGATCGGTCCAGGGGTAATGAAAAACTGTTTTTT.

The V gene is TRBV7-2, the J gene TRBJ1-1; TRBD1 agrees at 12 bases. CDR1 is SGHTA and CDR2 is FQGNSA in the germline V gene. V dropped 4 bases and J dropped 5; count of bases not matched to a gene: 11. The CDR3 sequence is 17 residues long. CDR3 loop: CASSSTRDRGLSTEAFF. The CDR3, as DNA: TGTGCCAGCAGCTCCACAAGGGACAGGGGGCTATCTACTGAAGCTTTCTTT.

The genes are TRBV10-3 and TRBJ2-5; D perhaps matches TRBD1 (6 bases). The CDR3 is 15 amino acids. The germline CDR1 and CDR2 sequences are ENHRY and SYGVKD. Trimming removed 5 bases at V and 1 base at J, with 14 bases between. CDR3 nucleotides: TGTGCCATCAGTTTTCAAGGGGGACCCCAAGAGACCCAGTACTTC. Amino acid sequence: CAISFQGGPQETQYF.

This chain connects TRBV28 to TRBJ2-7; TRBD1 matches 9 bases. V trimming: 6 bases; J trimming: 2 bases; junction bases outside the gene matches: 8. CDR3 length: 15 residues. The germline V gene has CDR1 MDHEN and CDR2 SYDVKM. The CDR3 DNA reads as TGTGCCAGCAGCTCCCCGGGACAGGGAACCTACGAGCAGTACTTC. It yields the protein CASSSPGQGTYEQYF.

V and J are TRBV28 and TRBJ1-2; 12 nucleotides line up with TRBD1. Trimming cost V 8 bases and J 1 base; bases outside gene matches: 8. There are 16 residues in the CDR3. CDR1 MDHEN and CDR2 SYDVKM come from the germline V gene. CDR3: CASVRDRGLYNYGYTF. CDR3 sequence (DNA): TGTGCCAGCGTTCGGGACAGGGGGCTTTATAACTATGGCTACACCTTC.

The gene calls are TRBV7-8 and TRBJ2-1, with TRBD2 matching 9 bases. This CDR3 is 15 amino acids long. V gave up 3 bases and J gave up 0 bases; unmatched junction bases: 0. Germline-derived CDR1 and CDR2 are SGHVS and FQNEAQ. The CDR3 spells CASSFSGGSYNEQFF. The CDR3 nucleotides read TGTGCCAGCAGCTTTAGCGGGGGCTCCTACAATGAGCAGTTCTTC.

The rearrangement joins TRBV14 to TRBJ1-1, with TRBD1 identical over 10 bases. Germline CDR1 and CDR2: SGHDN and FVKESK. V shed 1 base and J 3 bases; nucleotides not matched to a gene: 11. The CDR3 is 18 residues long. DNA of the CDR3: TGTGCCAGCAGCCAAGCAGCCCCTTCCGGGACAGGGGACACTGAAGCTTTCTTT. Amino acid sequence: CASSQAAPSGTGDTEAFF. Based on the CDR3 plus reference TRBV14 and TRBJ1-1, the full variable domain is EAGVTQFPSHSVIEKGQTVTLRCDPISGHDNLYWYRRVMGKEIKFLLHFVKESKQDESGMPNNRFLAERTGGTYSTLKVQPAELEDSGVYFCASSQAAPSGTGDTEAFFGQGTRLTVV.

This clone was seen a single time. The chain has TRBV19 and TRBJ2-7, with D perhaps TRBD2 (5 bases). Trimming shortened V by 5 bases and J by 2 bases, and 22 bases separated the two germline ends. The CDR3 extends over 17 amino acids. In germline, CDR1 is LNHDA, CDR2 SQIVND (reference sequence). The CDR3 coding sequence is TGTGCCAGTAGTCTCCGAGATGGGCTAGCAAGAACCTACGAGCAGTACTTC. Translated, it gives CASSLRDGLARTYEQYF.

The V and J genes are TRBV9 and TRBJ2-5; no definite D call. The CDR3 contains 13 residues. Germline values: CDR1 SGDLS, CDR2 YYNGEE. The V and J ends lost 4 bases and 5 bases respectively, with 12 bases between them. The CDR3 nucleotides are TGTGCCAGCAGCTCAGAAGTTTGGGAGACCCAGTACTTC. This translates into CASSSEVWETQYF. Full variable domain (missing parts from reference TRBV9 and TRBJ2-5): DSGVTQTPKHLITATGQRVTLRCSPRSGDLSVYWYQQSLDQGLQFLIQYYNGEERAKGNILERFSAQQFPDLHSELNLSSLELGDSALYFCASSSEVWETQYFGPGTRLLVL.

V gene TRBV6-5 combines with J gene TRBJ2-3; D is unresolved. Germline assignment: CDR1 MNHEY and CDR2 SVGAGI. The CDR3 is made up of 13 amino acids. V lost 10 bases to trimming and J lost 6 bases, with 17 bases between them. The CDR3 DNA sequence: TGTGCCACTGGGCCGCTAATGCAGGATACGCAGTATTTT. Its protein product is CATGPLMQDTQYF.

The chain employs TRBV19 and TRBJ1-3; TRBD1 might be the D (5 bases). V lost 4 bases, J lost 2 bases, and 12 bases lay in between. Germline-derived CDR1 and CDR2 are LNHDA and SQIVND (reference sequence). The CDR3 consists of 15 residues. The CDR3 coding sequence is TGTGCCAGTAGTAGGTGGCGGGGCGCTGGAAACACCATATATTTT. Translation gives CASSRWRGAGNTIYF.

The rearrangement joins TRBV13 to TRBJ2-1; 14 bases are shared with TRBD2. J was trimmed by 9 bases and V by 5 bases; bases with no gene match: 9. The CDR3 sequence is 16 residues long. Germline CDR1 is PRHDT and CDR2 is FYEKMQ (reference sequence). The CDR3 coding sequence is TGTGCCAGCAGCCACCCTGGACTAGCGGGGGGAGGTGAGCAGTTCTTC. This gives the protein CASSHPGLAGGGEQFF.

V usage is TRBV5-4 and J usage is TRBJ2-5, with a tentative D call TRBD1 (5 bases). Germline CDR1 is SGHNT and CDR2 is YYREEE (reference sequence). The CDR3 contains 14 residues. V was cut by 0 bases and J by 4 bases, with 10 bases left in between. CDR3 bases: TGTGCCAGCAGCTTGGCCATAGGGGCAGAGACCCAGTACTTC. Encoded protein: CASSLAIGAETQYF.

This rearrangement joins TRBV14 to TRBJ1-6, with D possibly being TRBD1 (6 bases). This CDR3 has 13 residues. Trimming stripped 4 bases from V and 9 bases from J, with 10 bases between. CDR1 is SGHDN, CDR2 FVKESK, per germline. As DNA, the CDR3 is TGTGCCAGCAGCCCAGGACAGATTTCACCCCTCCACTTT. It codes for CASSPGQISPLHF.

CDR3 coding DNA: TGTGCCAGCAGCCCTGGACAGGAATGGTACCAAGAGACCCAGTACTTC. It yields the protein CASSPGQEWYQETQYF. J is TRBJ2-5 and V is TRBV9, with 7 nucleotides matching TRBD1. The V and J ends lost 4 bases and 0 bases, in that order; junction bases with no gene match: 9. Germline CDR1 is SGDLS and CDR2 is YYNGEE. The CDR3 is 16 amino acids.

V usage is TRBV28 and J usage is TRBJ2-7; TRBD1 agrees at 7 bases. V lost 7 bases, J lost 0 bases, and 6 bases stayed unmatched. The CDR3 sequence is 14 residues long. Germline loops: CDR1 MDHEN, CDR2 SYDVKM. The CDR3 spells CASNVQGTSYEQYF. The CDR3 DNA is TGTGCCAGCAACGTACAGGGGACCTCCTACGAGCAGTACTTC.

The rearrangement uses TRBV6-4 and TRBJ2-7; 7 bases match TRBD2. Germline loops: CDR1 MRHNA, CDR2 SNTAGT. The CDR3 is 15 amino acids. The V gene end was trimmed by 6 bases and the J gene end by 4 bases; junction bases not matched to a gene: 12. CDR3 sequence: CASSLEAGMQYEQYF. Here the CDR3 DNA reads TGTGCCAGCAGCTTAGAAGCGGGAATGCAATACGAGCAGTACTTC.

The chain joins TRBV11-2 to TRBJ2-3; 9 positions match TRBD2. Germline V gives CDR1 SGHAT, CDR2 FQNNGV. V trimming: 8 bases; J trimming: 4 bases; junction bases outside the gene matches: 4. The CDR3 loop spans 13 amino acids. The CDR3 sequence is CASGAGGPDTQYF. The DNA for the CDR3 is TGTGCCAGCGGGGCGGGGGGGCCAGATACGCAGTATTTT.

Of note for this clone: Additional DNA sequences in this sample encode the identical CDR3. This chain connects TRBV5-1 to TRBJ2-1; TRBD2 aligns across 10 bases. V shed 0 bases and J 3 bases; nucleotides not matched to a gene: 3. This CDR3 has 16 amino acids. Germline V gene data show CDR1 as SGHRS and CDR2 as YFSETQ. CDR3 loop: CASSLAGLADYNEQFF. CDR3 DNA: TGCGCCAGCAGCTTGGCTGGACTAGCGGACTACAATGAGCAGTTCTTC.

The V call is TRBV7-6, the J call TRBJ2-1, with TRBD2 matching 11 bases. The V gene's germline CDR1 is SGHVS and CDR2 FNYEAQ. V shed 6 bases and J 0 bases; nucleotides not matched to a gene: 10. The CDR3 has 18 amino acids. CDR3 bases: TGTGCCAGCAGTTCTCTAGCGGGAGGTCTTAGCTCCTACAATGAGCAGTTCTTC. Translated: CASSSLAGGLSSYNEQFF. Together with reference TRBV7-6 and TRBJ2-1, the CDR3 gives the full variable domain: GAGVSQSPRYKVTKRGQDVALRCDPISGHVSLYWYRQALGQGPEFLTYFNYEAQQDKSGLPNDRFSAERPEGSISTLTIQRTEQRDSAMYRCASSSLAGGLSSYNEQFFGPGTRLTVL.

The chain uses TRBV28 and TRBJ2-2; 8 bases match TRBD1. This CDR3 is built from 15 residues. Germline CDR1 MDHEN, CDR2 SYDVKM. With V trimmed by 5 bases and J by 3 bases, 5 bases remained unmatched. In DNA form, the CDR3 reads TGTGCCAGCAGTCTGACAGGGGTGGACACCGGGGAGCTGTTTTTT. It specifies CASSLTGVDTGELFF.

This clone came up a few times. The rearrangement links TRBV7-2 to TRBJ2-3; TRBD2 aligns across 10 bases. CDR3 size: 17 residues. The V gene's germline CDR1 is SGHTA and CDR2 FQGNSA. V was pared by 4 bases and J by 4 bases, with 11 bases of the junction left unmatched. CDR3 DNA sequence: TGTGCCAGCAGCTCGCCCCTAGCGGGAGTTCCTGCAGATACGCAGTATTTT. Amino acids: CASSSPLAGVPADTQYF.

This clone was detected only once. This chain joins TRBV6-5 and TRBJ2-7; a possible D gene is TRBD1 (5 bases). The germline gives CDR1 MNHEY, CDR2 SVGAGI. V lost 7 bases and J lost 0, with 7 bases in between. This CDR3 comprises 12 residues. Here the CDR3 DNA reads TGTGCCAGCAAGGGGATCTCCTACGAGCAGTACTTC. It encodes CASKGISYEQYF.

This rearrangement joins TRBV11-2 to TRBJ1-2; TRBD1 agrees at 9 bases. Germline V CDR1 and CDR2: SGHAT, FQNNGV. The CDR3 covers 16 residues. V lost 1 base and J lost 4; bases outside the gene matches: 7. DNA for the CDR3: TGTGCCAGCAGCTTAGCGGGGACAGGGAAGATCTATGGCTACACCTTC. Translation: CASSLAGTGKIYGYTF.

This clone was recorded a few times. The chain links TRBV30 to TRBJ2-7; D gene uncertain. This CDR3 contains 11 residues. V lost 4 bases and J lost 4, with 8 bases in between. Germline-derived CDR1 and CDR2 are GTSNPN and SVGIG (reference sequence). The CDR3 protein is CAWKGAYEQYF. The CDR3 nucleotides read TGTGCCTGGAAAGGAGCGTACGAGCAGTACTTC.

V and J are TRBV4-1 and TRBJ2-5; D is undetermined. Germline loops: CDR1 MGHRA, CDR2 YSYEKL. The V end was cut by 0 bases, the J end by 2 bases, with 13 bases between. The CDR3 covers 16 residues. The CDR3 is CASSQEVPGAQETQYF. The DNA for the CDR3 is TGCGCCAGCAGCCAAGAGGTACCCGGAGCTCAAGAGACCCAGTACTTC.

The rearrangement uses TRBV6-5 and TRBJ2-5; perhaps TRBD1 as D (6 bases). V lost 6 bases and J 1 base, leaving 12 bases between the germline ends. The CDR3 has 14 residues. Germline-derived CDR1 and CDR2 are MNHEY and SVGAGI. CDR3 residues: CASRSGTIQETQYF. Written as DNA, the CDR3 is TGTGCCAGCAGGTCCGGGACAATCCAAGAGACCCAGTACTTC.